This TCR beta chain was identified in a study of T cell changes during pregnancy in multiple sclerosis. TCRdb's table, derived via immunoSEQ multiplex PCR, lists solely in-frame clones and lacks some. The sample carries over 10,000 clones, just under 95% recorded once. CDR1 SNHLY and CDR2 FYNNEI come from the germline V gene. The V gene lost 1 base and the J gene lost 7 bases, with 11 bases spanning the gap. This CDR3 has 15 residues. This material consisted of CD4+ T cells from peripheral blood mononuclear cells, taken before pregnancy. The chain combines TRBV2 with TRBJ1-6; no reliable D call. The sequence derives from a female donor with multiple sclerosis, enrolled in a pregnancy study. CDR3: CASSEGRLRNSPLHF. DNA of the CDR3: TGTGCCAGCAGTGAAGGCAGGCTCCGGAATTCACCCCTCCACTTT.